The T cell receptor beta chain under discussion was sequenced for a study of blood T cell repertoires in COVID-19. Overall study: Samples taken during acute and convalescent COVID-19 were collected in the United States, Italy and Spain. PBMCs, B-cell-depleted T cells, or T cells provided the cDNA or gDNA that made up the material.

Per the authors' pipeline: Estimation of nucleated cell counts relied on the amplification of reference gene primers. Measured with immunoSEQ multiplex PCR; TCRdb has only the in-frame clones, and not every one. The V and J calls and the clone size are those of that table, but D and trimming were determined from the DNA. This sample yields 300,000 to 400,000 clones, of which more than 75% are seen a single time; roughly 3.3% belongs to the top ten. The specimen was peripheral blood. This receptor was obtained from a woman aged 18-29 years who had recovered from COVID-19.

CDR3 sequence: CASSIVQANTEAFF. CDR3 bases: TGTGCCAGTAGTATAGTACAGGCGAACACTGAAGCTTTCTTT. The chain links TRBV19 to TRBJ1-1, with D possibly TRBD1 on 5 matching bases. CDR1 is LNHDA and CDR2 is SQIVND in the germline V gene (reference sequence). Trimming removed 1 base at V and 1 base at J, with 7 bases between. The CDR3 extends over 14 amino acids.